The source of this TCR beta chain is a study of naive and memory T cell subsets. To note about this clonotype: Its antigen is currently unknown. Sequence at one end of the junction differs from germline and may be a read error.

The beta constant-region primer was an equimolar mix of two oligonucleotides covering TRBC1 and TRBC2. Four rounds of PCR amplified the ligated cDNA using nested alpha and beta constant-region primers plus SP2. TCRdb ran MiXCR on the UMI-ligation and nested PCR reads and lists one entry per CDR3 protein. The table lists 150,000 or so distinct CDR3 sequences, approximately 22% of them singletons, with roughly 0.1% in the top ten. Notes on the study in general: Each distinct alpha or beta sequence counts as one clonotype. Especially in CD8 cells, naive repertoires contained a few larger clonotypes, possibly CD45RA-re-expressing memory cells. Activation and differentiation may alter RNA-based TCR counts.

Four subsets defined by CD45RA and CD27 were sorted after CD3, CD4, CD8 and live/dead staining. Germline V gene data show CDR1 as MGHRA and CDR2 as YSYEKL. This CDR3 comprises 16 residues. The origin of this receptor is a human donor in good health. The source material was naive CD4+ T cells from blood. The chain has TRBV4-1 and TRBJ1-5; D is unclear. CDR3 DNA: TGCGCCAGCAGCCAAGGCGGTCAGCGAAGCAATCAGCCCCAGCGTTTT. Amino acids: CASSQGGQRSNQPQRF.